Listed here are 23 T cell receptor beta chains from one sample, sequenced in a study of vaccination and CD4 T cells after COVID-19. The Oncomine TCR Beta short-read assay sequenced DNA from cultured CD4+ T cells. TCRdb ran MiXCR on the PCR reads and lists one entry per CDR3 protein. Found here are fewer than 4,000 distinct CDR3 sequences, approximately 30% of them singletons; the top ten hold 45% to 55%. Treatment in this sample: approximately nine-day PBMC culture with coronavirus spike peptide pools or control peptides (ViraFEST assay). Antigens for these TCRs are unknown. The sequencing sample was made of CD4+ T cells from blood, cultured in vitro. These receptors all stem from a human donor who had recovered from COVID-19.

This clonotype is judged medium-sized. The chain joins TRBV20-1 to TRBJ2-5; 13 nucleotides line up with TRBD2. Germline V lookup: CDR1 DFQATT, CDR2 SNEGSKA (reference sequence). J was trimmed by 1 base and V by 3 bases; bases with no gene match: 2. The CDR3 sequence is 15 residues long. The CDR3 sequence is CSASRTSGGQETQYF. In DNA form, the CDR3 reads TGCAGTGCTAGCCGGACTAGCGGGGGCCAAGAGACCCAGTACTTC.

The gene calls are TRBV2 and TRBJ2-5; 10 nucleotides align to TRBD1. Per the germline V gene, CDR1 is SNHLY and CDR2 is FYNNEI. CDR3 size: 13 residues. J gave up 5 bases and V 6 bases, and 3 bases lay outside the gene matches. This CDR3 is CASRDRGGETQYF. The CDR3 bases are TGTGCCAGCAGGGACAGGGGGGGTGAGACCCAGTACTTC.

V gene TRBV15 combines with J gene TRBJ2-7, with D possibly TRBD1 on 6 matching bases. Trimming cost V 4 bases and J 3 bases, with 16 bases left between them. Germline V gives CDR1 LNHNV, CDR2 YYDKDF (reference sequence). This CDR3 is 15 amino acids long. CDR3 residues: CATSMGTHPLYEQYF. CDR3 in DNA: TGTGCCACCAGCATGGGGACACATCCCCTCTACGAGCAGTACTTC.

This clonotype was seen just once. The chain joins TRBV5-6 to TRBJ1-1, with 8 nucleotides matching TRBD1. V was clipped by 0 bases and J by 5 bases; unmatched bases: 9. The CDR3 totals 16 residues. Germline CDR1 reads SGHDT; CDR2 reads YYEEEE. CDR3 protein: CASSLARQGFRTEAFF. For the CDR3, the DNA is TGTGCCAGCAGCTTGGCGCGACAGGGGTTTCGGACTGAAGCTTTCTTT. Complete variable domain (other parts from reference TRBV5-6 and TRBJ1-1): DAGVTQSPTHLIKTRGQQVTLRCSPKSGHDTVSWYQQALGQGPQFIFQYYEEEERQRGNFPDRFSGHQFPNYSSELNVNALLLGDSALYLCASSLARQGFRTEAFFGQGTRLTVV.

This clonotype occurred a few times. The V gene is TRBV5-4, the J gene TRBJ2-5; the D gene is possibly TRBD1 (5 bases). The CDR3 runs to 13 residues. Deletions cut 1 base from V and 5 bases from J, with 9 bases between. Germline V gene lookup returns CDR1 SGHNT and CDR2 YYREEE (reference sequence). The CDR3 nucleotides read TGTGCCAGCAGCTTGATACCAGGGGAGACCCAGTACTTC. Protein: CASSLIPGETQYF.

V is TRBV3-1 and J is TRBJ2-2, with 7 bases matching TRBD1. The CDR3 is made up of 15 amino acids. J was trimmed by 6 bases and V by 10 bases; bases with no gene match: 14. The germline V gene has CDR1 LGHDT and CDR2 YNNKEL (reference sequence). CDR3 sequence: CATAPRTGSPGELFF. CDR3 DNA: TGTGCCACCGCTCCAAGGACAGGTAGTCCCGGGGAGCTGTTTTTT.

The V and J genes are TRBV27 and TRBJ2-1; 10 bases agree with TRBD1. The junction had 9 bases not matched to a gene; V was cut back by 4 bases and J by 6 bases. The CDR3 extends over 16 amino acids. Looked up from germline, CDR1 is MNHEY and CDR2 is SMNVEV (reference sequence). CDR3 region: CASSSHRQGAGNEQFF. In DNA form, the CDR3 reads TGTGCCAGCAGTTCGCATCGACAGGGGGCAGGCAATGAGCAGTTCTTC.

The chain employs TRBV6-1 and TRBJ1-6, with 9 bases aligning to TRBD1. Trimming removed 6 bases from V and 1 base from J; junction bases left unmatched: 4. The CDR3 loop spans 16 amino acids. The V gene's germline CDR1 is MNHNS and CDR2 SASEGT. The CDR3 coding sequence is TGTGCCAGCAGCTCCGGGACAGGGTCCTATAATTCACCCCTCCACTTT. Protein product: CASSSGTGSYNSPLHF.

This clonotype was counted a single time. The chain employs TRBV6-1 and TRBJ1-3; D possibly corresponds to TRBD1 (5 bases). CDR1 and CDR2 (germline): MNHNS, SASEGT. V was trimmed by 5 bases and J by 4 bases, leaving 15 bases between them. The CDR3 has 15 amino acids. CDR3 in amino acids: CASSHGDGSGNTIYF. The DNA of the CDR3 is TGTGCCAGCAGTCACGGGGACGGTAGCGGAAACACCATATATTTT.

The chain employs TRBV5-4 and TRBJ2-1; D is possibly TRBD2 (5 bases). Germline V gene sequence: CDR1 SGHNT, CDR2 YYREEE (reference sequence). V shed 4 bases and J shed 6 bases, with 11 bases lying between them. The CDR3 runs 13 residues. The CDR3 coding sequence is TGTGCCAGCAGCACACTAGAGGGCAATGAGCAGTTCTTC. This encodes CASSTLEGNEQFF.

The chain is built from TRBV2 and TRBJ2-6; either TRBD1 or TRBD2 may fit D (6 bases each). Trimming removed 10 bases at V and 4 bases at J, with 14 bases between. The CDR3 contains 14 residues. Germline V gives CDR1 SNHLY, CDR2 FYNNEI. In DNA form, the CDR3 reads TGTGCCATCTCGGGGGCCCCCGGGGCCAACGTCCTGACTTTC. Translating gives CAISGAPGANVLTF.

The chain uses TRBV20-1 and TRBJ1-2; no definite D call. This CDR3 has 13 amino acids. V dropped 1 base and J dropped 4 bases, with 10 bases sitting between them. The V gene's germline CDR1 is DFQATT and CDR2 SNEGSKA (reference sequence). In DNA form, the CDR3 reads TGCAGTGCTAGAGTCTCCGGGATCTATGGCTACACCTTC. Translating it yields CSARVSGIYGYTF.

CDR3 sequence: CAWSRALNSYEQYF. CDR3 nucleotides: TGTGCCTGGTCTAGGGCACTGAACTCCTACGAGCAGTACTTC. The chain joins TRBV30 to TRBJ2-7, with unresolved D. CDR1 and CDR2 (germline): GTSNPN, SVGIG (reference sequence). The CDR3 runs 14 residues. Trimming cost V 5 bases and J 0 bases, with 14 bases left between them.

V usage is TRBV12-3 or TRBV12-4 and J usage is TRBJ2-7, with 10 bases aligning to TRBD1. Trimming at V came to 3 bases and at J to 3 bases, leaving 5 bases not matched to a gene. The CDR3 is 15 residues long. The CDR3 DNA reads as TGTGCCAGCAGTTTTCCCCGGACAGGGGGCTACGAGCAGTACTTC. Amino acids: CASSFPRTGGYEQYF.

The chain joins TRBV12-3 or TRBV12-4 to TRBJ1-6; no clear D gene. Trimming took 5 bases from V and 15 from J, leaving 17 bases between them. The CDR3 spans 13 residues. Here the CDR3 DNA reads TGTGCCAGCAGTCTCCGAATTTTTACGGGCCTCCACTTT. Translating it yields CASSLRIFTGLHF.

This chain links TRBV16 with TRBJ1-2; tentative D call: TRBD1 (5 bases). CDR1 KGHSY and CDR2 FQNENV come from the germline V gene. V lost 0 bases, J lost 8 bases, and 10 bases lay in between. This CDR3 has 13 residues. DNA of the CDR3: TGTGCCAGCAGCCAATCCAGGGTAGAAGGCTACACCTTC. Translating it yields CASSQSRVEGYTF.

By share of the sample, this clonotype is medium-sized. The chain uses TRBV20-1 and TRBJ2-5; D might be TRBD2 (6 bases). The CDR3 is 14 residues long. V lost 3 bases, J lost 3 bases, and 14 bases lay in between. Germline loops: CDR1 DFQATT, CDR2 SNEGSKA (reference sequence). The CDR3 here is CSASPFGGEETQYF. The CDR3 coding sequence is TGCAGTGCTAGCCCCTTCGGAGGGGAAGAGACCCAGTACTTC.

The genes are TRBV4-2 and TRBJ1-2; D not resolved. CDR1 is LGHNA and CDR2 is YNFKEQ in the germline V gene. The CDR3 runs to 14 residues. V lost 1 base, J lost 0 bases, and 6 bases lay in between. CDR3 bases: TGTGCCAGCAGCCAAGTGGGGTCTAACTATGGCTACACCTTC. Translated: CASSQVGSNYGYTF.

This clonotype ranks as medium-sized. V is TRBV19 and J is TRBJ2-5; perhaps TRBD2 as D (6 bases). The CDR3 extends over 14 amino acids. Trimming shortened V by 3 bases and J by 2 bases, and 10 bases separated the two germline ends. Germline V lookup: CDR1 LNHDA, CDR2 SQIVND (reference sequence). DNA of the CDR3: TGTGCCAGTAGTATGCGGACTACACAAGAGACCCAGTACTTC. Translation: CASSMRTTQETQYF.

The chain combines TRBV7-9 with TRBJ2-2, with D unclear. The length of the CDR3 is 18 residues. CDR1 is SEHNR, CDR2 FQNEAQ, per germline (reference sequence). V was trimmed by 1 base and J by 2 bases, leaving 17 bases between them. The CDR3 nucleotides read TGTGCCAGCAGCTTAGTCGGTAAGCAGGCTACTAACACCGGGGAGCTGTTTTTT. Translation: CASSLVGKQATNTGELFF.

This clonotype was observed a handful of times. The chain has TRBV7-6 and TRBJ2-5, with a possible D match to TRBD2 (6 bases). V gave up 1 base and J gave up 5 bases, with 14 bases separating them. CDR3 length: 15 residues. The germline V gene has CDR1 SGHVS and CDR2 FNYEAQ. CDR3 DNA: TGTGCCAGCAGCTTAGGAGGTGCTAGCGCTGAGACCCAGTACTTC. Translated: CASSLGGASAETQYF.

This clonotype was counted a few times. This chain links TRBV21-1 with TRBJ2-5; the table's D call, TRBD1, has no DNA check behind it. TRBV21-1 is flagged as a pseudogene. The CDR3 loop spans 17 amino acids. This chain's CDR3 is CASSKVFDGGAQETQYF. DNA of the CDR3: TGTGCCAGCAGCAAAGTTTTCGACGGGGGGGCCCAAGAGACCCAGTACTTC.

This clonotype was counted a few times. CDR3: CASSLDGGTSSPLHF. CDR3 coding DNA: TGTGCCAGCAGTTTGGATGGCGGGACTAGTTCACCCCTCCACTTT. The V call is TRBV6-5, the J call TRBJ1-6; possibly TRBD1 for D (5 bases). The germline V gene has CDR1 MNHEY and CDR2 SVGAGI. V dropped 4 bases and J dropped 9 bases, with 16 bases sitting between them. The CDR3 extends over 15 amino acids.